The clone carrying this T cell receptor beta chain was detected only once. Its specificity is unknown. The data originate from a study of cytomegalovirus exposure and HLA in healthy donors. Study findings and constraints: In vitro confirmation showed three CMV-associated chains to be CMV antigen specific. Many donors shared some public TCRs, even though most TCR sequences were rare.

V lost 11 bases to trimming and J lost 5 bases; unmatched junction nucleotides: 6. The CDR3 totals 14 residues. The germline V gene encodes CDR1 MNHNS and CDR2 SASEGT. Sequenced by immunoSEQ multiplex PCR; TCRdb stores in-frame clones only, minus some. The sample includes about 150,000 clones, roughly 90% of them seen just once. This clonotype was obtained from a man aged 18 to 30 in good health and CMV-seropositive. The chain employs TRBV6-1 and TRBJ2-1; TRBD2 agrees at 13 bases. The sequenced sample consisted of PBMCs. CDR3 DNA sequence: TGTGCCTCAATCACTAGCGGGAGGGACAATGAGCAGTTCTTC. Translating gives CASITSGRDNEQFF.